The present TCR beta chain was sequenced within a study of cytomegalovirus exposure and HLA in healthy donors. Study in general: Findings of an earlier analysis included about 100 million unique TCR beta sequences from about 180 million T cells.

The PCR had 60 Vbeta and 13 Jbeta primers. The assay was immunoSEQ multiplex PCR, and TCRdb's table has in-frame clones only and misses some. The sample shows about 190,000 clones, and 0.75% to 1% sits with its ten largest clones. Study results and caveats: Analyses of presence/absence relied on an assumption of roughly uniform sequencing depth across donors. A later analysis reportedly found fewer N-insertions in an Asian-associated ancestry cluster than the roughly 680-donor mean. Several of the most significant clusters appeared, in a later analysis, to be linked to common viral pathogens.

For this clone: No antigen is known for it. The sample holds other DNA sequences that translate to the same CDR3.

The CDR3 loop spans 13 amino acids. Germline V gene sequence: CDR1 MNHEY, CDR2 SVGAGI. Trimming took off 2 bases at V and 3 bases at J, with 7 bases between the two ends. The rearrangement joins TRBV6-5 to TRBJ1-1; D remains ambiguous. This receptor was taken from a woman under 40 in good health and CMV-seropositive. The specimen was PBMCs. DNA for the CDR3: TGTGCCAGCAGTTACGGCGGAGACACTGAAGCTTTCTTT. Protein product: CASSYGGDTEAFF.